Below are 29 T cell receptor beta chains sequenced from a single sample in a study of PD-1 blockade in classical Hodgkin lymphoma. Produced via immunoSEQ multiplex PCR; TCRdb's table is partial and in-frame only. Of 85,000 to 90,000 clones listed, about nine tenths are singletons. Time point of the sample: cycle 4 day 1 (C4D1), after less than seven weeks of nivolumab. No patient escaped relapse after autologous stem cell transplantation, and brentuximab vedotin exposure varied. The sequenced sample was peripheral blood mononuclear cells (PBMCs), obtained before the fourth cycle of nivolumab. These receptor sequences come from a human donor with classical Hodgkin lymphoma.

The V call is TRBV19, the J call TRBJ2-1; 8 bases are a match to TRBD1. The CDR3 runs to 18 residues. Per the germline V gene, CDR1 is LNHDA and CDR2 is SQIVND (reference sequence). V was clipped by 3 bases and J by 0 bases; unmatched bases: 10. CDR3 bases: TGTGCCAGTAGTATTCTAGGACAGGGCCGTTTCTCCTACAATGAGCAGTTCTTC. Protein sequence: CASSILGQGRFSYNEQFF.

This clone came up a few times. The CDR3 protein is CASSNEVNTIYF. CDR3 bases: TGTGCCAGCAGTAACGAAGTAAACACCATATATTTT. The V and J genes are TRBV7-9 and TRBJ1-3; D is ambiguous. There are 12 residues in the CDR3. The germline gives CDR1 SEHNR, CDR2 FQNEAQ (reference sequence). V lost 6 bases and J 6 bases, leaving 9 bases between the germline ends.

This chain links TRBV6-5 with TRBJ1-2; D is perhaps TRBD1 (5 bases). The germline gives CDR1 MNHEY, CDR2 SVGAGI. The CDR3 is made up of 13 amino acids. Trimming removed 1 base from V and 8 bases from J, with 11 bases in between. The CDR3 loop reads CASSYWRGEGYTF. CDR3 DNA sequence: TGTGCCAGCAGTTACTGGCGGGGGGAAGGCTACACCTTC.

Points on this clone: One junction end disagrees with the germline gene, perhaps due to a read error. The chain recombines TRBV19 with TRBJ1-4, with 8 bases matching TRBD1. This CDR3 region has 16 residues. Germline V gene lookup returns CDR1 LNHDA and CDR2 SQIVND (reference sequence). CDR3 in DNA: TGTGCCAGTAGTTTAGACAACCAGGGGGCGAGGGAAAAACTGTTTTTT. This translates into CASSLDNQGAREKLFF. Full variable domain (remainder filled in from reference TRBV19 and TRBJ1-4): DGGITQSPKYLFRKEGQNVTLSCEQNLNHDAMYWYRQDPGQGLRLIYYSQIVNDFQKGDIAEGYSVSREKKESFPLTVTSAQKNPTAFYLCASSLDNQGAREKLFFGSGTQLSVL.

The chain couples TRBV28 to TRBJ1-2; TRBD1 matches 9 bases. The germline CDR1 and CDR2 sequences are MDHEN and SYDVKM. The CDR3 runs to 15 residues. V shed 11 bases, J shed 5 bases, and the junction held 15 bases outside the gene matches. The CDR3 sequence: CAVPGQGTSYYGYTF. The CDR3 nucleotides read TGTGCCGTTCCGGGACAGGGTACGTCATATTATGGCTACACCTTC.

This sequence joins TRBV27 and TRBJ1-2; possibly TRBD1 for D (5 bases). Trimming took off 10 bases at V and 14 bases at J, with 23 bases between the two ends. The CDR3 consists of 12 residues. Germline V CDR1 and CDR2: MNHEY, SMNVEV (reference sequence). CDR3 DNA sequence: TGTGCCACAGGGCCCCCCTTCTATGAAGAGACCTTC. Protein sequence: CATGPPFYEETF.

The chain is built from TRBV19 and TRBJ2-3; D may be TRBD2 (5 bases). CDR1 and CDR2 (germline): LNHDA, SQIVND (reference sequence). Trimming cost V 4 bases and J 2 bases, with 10 bases left between them. CDR3 size: 14 residues. For the CDR3, the DNA is TGTGCCAGTAGTAAGGGAGAGATCACAGATACGCAGTATTTT. Protein product: CASSKGEITDTQYF.

The V call is TRBV9, the J call TRBJ2-3; 7 bases are a match to TRBD2. Germline V gene data show CDR1 as SGDLS and CDR2 as YYNGEE. Trimming took 1 base from V and 6 from J; bases not matched to a gene: 11. This CDR3 region has 16 residues. Here the CDR3 reads CASSVWSGGPQDTQYF. The CDR3, as DNA: TGTGCCAGCAGCGTATGGTCGGGGGGACCCCAGGATACGCAGTATTTT.

V is TRBV2 and J is TRBJ2-7; TRBD1 might be the D (7 bases). This CDR3 has 15 residues. V gave up 6 bases and J gave up 5 bases, with 20 bases separating them. The germline V gene has CDR1 SNHLY and CDR2 FYNNEI. CDR3: CASREEGQNRNEQYF. The CDR3 DNA reads as TGTGCCAGCAGGGAGGAGGGACAGAACAGGAACGAGCAGTACTTC.

As DNA, the CDR3 is TGTGCCAGCAGTGGGACACAGGACTCCTACGAGCAGTACTTC. Translating gives CASSGTQDSYEQYF. The J gene is TRBJ2-5, the V gene TRBV2; D possibly corresponds to TRBD1 (5 bases). The DNA end lines up better with TRBJ2-7; the J call may be wrong. The CDR3 sequence is 14 residues long. Germline CDR1 reads SNHLY; CDR2 reads FYNNEI.

The chain joins TRBV10-3 to TRBJ2-1, with 11 bases fitting TRBD2. V shed 2 bases, J shed 8 bases, and the junction held 14 bases outside the gene matches. Germline V CDR1 and CDR2: ENHRY, SYGVKD. This CDR3 contains 18 residues. The CDR3 protein is CAISELYIAGGPADEQFF. Here the CDR3 DNA reads TGTGCCATCAGTGAGCTCTACATAGCGGGGGGGCCTGCTGATGAGCAGTTCTTC.

This clone was seen just once. The chain carries TRBV7-8 and TRBJ1-1, with D possibly being TRBD1 (5 bases). V was pared by 2 bases and J by 0 bases, with 13 bases between. Germline CDR1 reads SGHVS; CDR2 reads FQNEAQ. CDR3 size: 16 residues. As DNA, the CDR3 is TGTGCCAGCAGCTTATTCCAGGGACCCATGAACACTGAAGCTTTCTTT. It yields the protein CASSLFQGPMNTEAFF.

The J gene is TRBJ2-5, the V gene TRBV30; 8 bases are shared with TRBD2. The ends lost 4 bases at V and 4 bases at J; junction bases unmatched: 8. The CDR3 is 14 amino acids. Germline V gene lookup returns CDR1 GTSNPN and CDR2 SVGIG (reference sequence). CDR3: CAWTPGGARETQYF. The CDR3, as DNA: TGTGCCTGGACCCCGGGGGGGGCGCGAGAGACCCAGTACTTC.

This rearrangement joins TRBV7-3 to TRBJ2-1; 7 positions agree with TRBD1. Germline trimming cut 5 bases from V and 2 bases from J; bases unmatched to any gene: 9. The CDR3 has 16 amino acids. The germline CDR1 and CDR2 sequences are SGHTA and FQGTGA. The CDR3 bases are TGTGCCAGCAGCCTCCGGACAGGTACGGCCTACAATGAGCAGTTCTTC. Its protein product is CASSLRTGTAYNEQFF.

J is TRBJ2-4 and V is TRBV19; no clear D. The ends were cut back, 2 bases at V and 2 bases at J, with 4 bases in the middle. Looked up from germline, CDR1 is LNHDA and CDR2 is SQIVND (reference sequence). The CDR3 contains 13 residues. The CDR3 coding sequence is TGTGCCAGTAGTATAATGACCAAAAACATTCAGTACTTC. Its protein is CASSIMTKNIQYF.

This chain joins TRBV7-2 and TRBJ1-3; 9 bases are shared with TRBD1. The germline V gene encodes CDR1 SGHTA and CDR2 FQGNSA. This CDR3 has 18 residues. The junction had 11 bases not matched to a gene; V was cut back by 5 bases and J by 0 bases. CDR3 sequence (DNA): TGTGCCAGCAGCCAAGAGCCGACAGGGGGTCACTCTGGAAACACCATATATTTT. This gives the protein CASSQEPTGGHSGNTIYF.

The V and J genes are TRBV10-2 and TRBJ2-6; D may match TRBD1 or TRBD2 (5 bases each). Trimming took off 5 bases at V and 0 bases at J, with 11 bases between the two ends. This CDR3 spans 16 amino acids. The germline V gene encodes CDR1 WSHSY and CDR2 SAAADI. The CDR3 sequence is CASSRMGDSGANVLTF. DNA of the CDR3: TGCGCCAGCAGTCGAATGGGGGACTCTGGGGCCAACGTCCTGACTTTC.

The genes are TRBV4-3 and TRBJ2-2, with D perhaps TRBD1 or TRBD2 (5 bases each). The CDR3 has 15 amino acids. Germline CDR1 LGHNA, CDR2 YSLEER. The V end lost 4 bases, the J end lost 2 bases, and 11 bases lay between the germline ends. CDR3 DNA: TGCGCCAGCAGCCGAGGGACGGGAAACACCGGGGAGCTGTTTTTT. The encoded protein is CASSRGTGNTGELFF.

The V and J genes are TRBV30 and TRBJ2-7, with 8 bases fitting TRBD2. Germline V gives CDR1 GTSNPN, CDR2 SVGIG (reference sequence). With 5 bases clipped from V and 3 bases from J, the junction kept 3 bases outside the gene matches. The CDR3 totals 12 residues. CDR3 protein: CAWSGGVYEQYF. As DNA, the CDR3 is TGTGCCTGGTCCGGGGGGGTCTACGAGCAGTACTTC. The whole variable domain, filled in from reference TRBV30 and TRBJ2-7, reads SQTIHQWPATLVQPVGSPLSLECTVEGTSNPNLYWYRQAAGRGLQLLFYSVGIGQISSEVPQNLSASRPQDRQFILSSKKLLLSDSGFYLCAWSGGVYEQYFGPGTRLTVT.

This clone came up once. The chain carries TRBV9 and TRBJ2-5; D is perhaps TRBD1 or TRBD2 (5 bases each). This CDR3 region has 15 residues. Deletions cut 0 bases from V and 5 bases from J, with 14 bases between. CDR1 and CDR2 (germline): SGDLS, YYNGEE. The DNA for the CDR3 is TGTGCCAGCAGCGTAGGGGGACCAGATTTCGAGACCCAGTACTTC. Amino acid sequence: CASSVGGPDFETQYF.

This clone was recorded once. The chain couples TRBV27 to TRBJ2-6; D perhaps matches TRBD1 (6 bases). Trimming removed 8 bases at V and 1 base at J, with 15 bases between. CDR1 is MNHEY and CDR2 is SMNVEV in the germline V gene (reference sequence). The CDR3 consists of 16 residues. In nucleotides, the CDR3 is TGTGCCAGCCAGAACCTACAGGGTTCTGGGGCCAACGTCCTGACTTTC. Amino acids: CASQNLQGSGANVLTF.

The rearrangement links TRBV7-6 to TRBJ2-1; the D gene is possibly TRBD2 (5 bases). Between the trimmed V and J ends, which lost 2 bases and 5 bases, there was a span of 7 bases. CDR1 SGHVS and CDR2 FNYEAQ come from the germline V gene. The CDR3 consists of 13 residues. CDR3 in DNA: TGTGCCAGCAGCTTATCGACTAACAATGAGCAGTTCTTC. This sequence encodes CASSLSTNNEQFF.

The V call is TRBV5-5, the J call TRBJ2-5; perhaps TRBD2 as D (5 bases). The length of the CDR3 is 17 residues. V dropped 0 bases and J dropped 0 bases, with 15 bases sitting between them. Germline CDR1 and CDR2: SGHKS and YYEKEE (reference sequence). CDR3 residues: CASSLDVAPGYQETQYF. The CDR3 DNA is TGTGCCAGCAGCTTGGATGTAGCTCCGGGGTACCAAGAGACCCAGTACTTC. The full variable domain, its missing parts supplied by reference TRBV5-5 and TRBJ2-5, is DAGVTQSPTHLIKTRGQQVTLRCSPISGHKSVSWYQQVLGQGPQFIFQYYEKEERGRGNFPDRFSARQFPNYSSELNVNALLLGDSALYLCASSLDVAPGYQETQYFGPGTRLLVL.

J is TRBJ2-5 and V is TRBV15; 7 nucleotides line up with TRBD1. The CDR3 contains 15 residues. Trimming cost V 8 bases and J 4 bases; bases outside gene matches: 13. Germline V CDR1 and CDR2: LNHNV, YYDKDF (reference sequence). The CDR3 spells CATALHVAGGETQYF. The CDR3 DNA follows: TGTGCCACCGCCCTACACGTGGCAGGGGGAGAGACCCAGTACTTC.

The chain links TRBV25-1 to TRBJ2-5; TRBD2 matches at 12 bases. Germline CDR1 and CDR2: MGHDK and SYGVNS. This CDR3 contains 16 residues. After removal of 3 bases from V and 5 bases from J, the junction contained 7 bases not matched to a gene. This CDR3 is CASSELAGGPRETQYF. DNA for the CDR3: TGTGCCAGCAGTGAGCTAGCGGGGGGGCCCCGGGAGACCCAGTACTTC.

V is TRBV4-3 and J is TRBJ1-4, with D hard to call. The V end was cut by 0 bases, the J end by 0 bases, with 8 bases between. The CDR3 totals 16 residues. CDR1 and CDR2 (germline): LGHNA, YSLEER. The DNA of the CDR3 is TGCGCCAGCAGCCAAGATATGCCCGCAACTAATGAAAAACTGTTTTTT. As protein: CASSQDMPATNEKLFF.

The chain recombines TRBV30 with TRBJ2-3; 10 bases line up with TRBD2. CDR1 and CDR2 (germline): GTSNPN, SVGIG (reference sequence). The CDR3 loop spans 14 amino acids. The ends lost 5 bases at V and 4 bases at J; junction bases unmatched: 6. The CDR3 nucleotides are TGTGCCTGGGGACCACTAGCGGGGCCAGATACGCAGTATTTT. Residues: CAWGPLAGPDTQYF.

The chain joins TRBV5-4 to TRBJ2-5; TRBD2 might be the D (7 bases). Trimming left V 4 bases short and J 5 bases short, with 15 bases between. Germline CDR1 is SGHNT and CDR2 is YYREEE (reference sequence). CDR3 length: 14 residues. CDR3 nucleotide sequence: TGTGCCAGCAGCCCCGGGGGGCCCTGGGAGACCCAGTACTTC. Residues: CASSPGGPWETQYF.

The V and J genes are TRBV2 and TRBJ1-1; D not certain. Germline CDR1 reads SNHLY; CDR2 reads FYNNEI. The V end lost 0 bases, the J end lost 10 bases, and 18 bases lay between the germline ends. This CDR3 contains 15 residues. The DNA of the CDR3 is TGTGCCAGCAGTGAAGCAGGCTACGCCTCTCTCATAGCTTTCTTT. This gives the protein CASSEAGYASLIAFF.